One sample yielded the 29 T cell receptor beta chains listed below, sequenced in a study of molecular identifiers for immune sequencing clone quantification. TCRdb called the PCR reads again in MiXCR, with one record for every CDR3 protein. The table lists 460,000 or so distinct CDR3 sequences, roughly a fifth of them singletons. Sequencing input: naive CD8+ T cells from blood, with Jurkat cell RNA spiked in. Described subset: FACS-sorted CD8+CD4-CCR7+CD45RA+ naive T cells. These receptors all come from a human donor in good health. Some libraries in this study had Jurkat cell RNA spiked in.

In its sample, this clonotype was seen a few times. J is TRBJ1-4 and V is TRBV3-1; 7 bases are shared with TRBD1. J was trimmed by 1 base and V by 4 bases; bases with no gene match: 12. This CDR3 spans 18 amino acids. Germline V gives CDR1 LGHDT, CDR2 YNNKEL (reference sequence). As DNA, the CDR3 is TGTGCCAGCAGCCCCCACTGGCGTAGGGGGCTAACTAATGAAAAACTGTTTTTT. It translates to CASSPHWRRGLTNEKLFF. Variable domain in full (rest from reference TRBV3-1 and TRBJ1-4): DTAVSQTPKYLVTQMGNDKSIKCEQNLGHDTMYWYKQDSKKFLKIMFSYNNKELIINETVPNRFSPKSPDKAHLNLHINSLELGDSAVYFCASSPHWRRGLTNEKLFFGSGTQLSVL.

In this sample, this clonotype turned up many times. The chain employs TRBV5-4 and TRBJ2-3; D may match TRBD1 or TRBD2 (5 bases each). Germline CDR1 reads SGHNT; CDR2 reads YYREEE (reference sequence). Between the trimmed V and J ends, which lost 2 bases and 2 bases, there was a span of 18 bases. The CDR3 loop spans 17 amino acids. The CDR3, as DNA: TGTGCCAGCAGCTTTTGGGGGAGCGAGGTTAACACAGATACGCAGTATTTT. This encodes CASSFWGSEVNTDTQYF.

This clonotype was seen only a few times. V gene TRBV30 combines with J gene TRBJ2-1; 9 bases fit TRBD1. Looked up from germline, CDR1 is GTSNPN and CDR2 is SVGIG (reference sequence). V lost 1 base and J lost 7; bases outside the gene matches: 8. There are 15 residues in the CDR3. The CDR3 DNA is TGTGCCTGGAGTGAAGGGATTGGACAGGGGAATGAGCAGTTCTTC. Translation: CAWSEGIGQGNEQFF.

This clonotype was recorded a few times. This sequence joins TRBV12-3 or TRBV12-4 and TRBJ1-6; D gene uncertain. The CDR3 length is 15 residues. With 3 bases removed from V and 4 bases from J, the gap between germline ends came to 10 bases. CDR3 residues: CASSLIVGYNSPLHF. The DNA for the CDR3 is TGTGCCAGCAGTTTGATTGTGGGGTATAATTCACCCCTCCACTTT.

Ten or more counts support this clonotype. The chain joins TRBV5-6 to TRBJ2-4; D ambiguous. Germline V gene sequence: CDR1 SGHDT, CDR2 YYEEEE. This CDR3 spans 12 amino acids. V was clipped by 1 base and J by 6 bases, with 5 bases between them. CDR3 DNA: TGTGCCAGCAGCTTGCAGACAAACATTCAGTACTTC. Residues: CASSLQTNIQYF.

This clonotype was counted many times. The V and J genes are TRBV4-3 and TRBJ2-3; D is perhaps TRBD1 (5 bases). Between the trimmed V and J ends, which lost 1 base and 4 bases, there was a span of 15 bases. This CDR3 is built from 16 residues. Per germline, CDR1 LGHNA and CDR2 YSLEER. The CDR3 protein is CASSQGFTPGSDTQYF. The CDR3 DNA follows: TGCGCCAGCAGCCAAGGGTTCACCCCAGGGTCAGATACGCAGTATTTT.

This clonotype has more than one count but fewer than ten. The chain couples TRBV4-1 to TRBJ2-7; TRBD1 or TRBD2 may be the D gene (6 bases each). Trimming took off 4 bases at V and 1 base at J, with 32 bases between the two ends. The CDR3 sequence is 21 residues long. Germline CDR1 and CDR2: MGHRA and YSYEKL. CDR3 sequence reads: CASSLLIAGPGEGDRSYEQYF. Written as DNA, the CDR3 is TGCGCCAGCAGCCTCCTCATCGCCGGGCCGGGAGAGGGGGATCGATCCTACGAGCAGTACTTC.

This clonotype was found many times. This chain links TRBV12-3 or TRBV12-4 with TRBJ1-5; TRBD1 might be the D (5 bases). The CDR3 has 14 residues. The V gene lost 6 bases and the J gene lost 10 bases, with 19 bases spanning the gap. The CDR3 DNA reads as TGTGCCAGCAGCTTCGACAGCCCCAGGATTCCCCAGCATTTT. It encodes CASSFDSPRIPQHF.

As concerns this clonotype: At one of its ends the junction is not consistent with the germline gene, which may arise from a read error. The chain uses TRBV29-1 and TRBJ1-2; D call uncertain. The CDR3 length is 14 residues. In germline, CDR1 is SQVTM, CDR2 ANQGSEA. The CDR3 loop reads CSVEVISLVYGYAF. The CDR3 nucleotides are TGCAGCGTTGAAGTAATCAGTTTGGTCTATGGCTACGCCTTC.

This clonotype was seen more than once but under ten times. V gene TRBV6-6 combines with J gene TRBJ2-5, with 7 bases fitting TRBD2. Germline V gene sequence: CDR1 MNHNY, CDR2 SVGAGI (reference sequence). This CDR3 has 14 residues. With 2 bases clipped from V and 5 bases from J, the junction kept 5 bases outside the gene matches. In DNA, the CDR3 is TGTGCCAGCAGTTACGTGGGCGGGAGTGAGACCCAGTACTTC. Translating gives CASSYVGGSETQYF.

This clonotype was found a few times. The J gene is TRBJ2-2, the V gene TRBV19; 8 positions agree with TRBD1. Germline trimming cut 5 bases from V and 8 bases from J; bases unmatched to any gene: 10. Germline lookup yields CDR1 LNHDA and CDR2 SQIVND (reference sequence). The length of the CDR3 is 15 residues. DNA for the CDR3: TGTGCCAGTAGTCCAAGGACAGGGCCAATTGGGGAGCTGTTTTTT. Its protein product is CASSPRTGPIGELFF. Based on the CDR3 plus reference TRBV19 and TRBJ2-2, the full variable domain is DGGITQSPKYLFRKEGQNVTLSCEQNLNHDAMYWYRQDPGQGLRLIYYSQIVNDFQKGDIAEGYSVSREKKESFPLTVTSAQKNPTAFYLCASSPRTGPIGELFFGEGSRLTVL.

This clonotype was seen repeatedly, ten times or more. The rearrangement joins TRBV28 to TRBJ2-7, with D possibly TRBD1 on 5 matching bases. This CDR3 has 13 amino acids. CDR1 and CDR2 (germline): MDHEN, SYDVKM. V was pared by 7 bases and J by 2 bases, with 12 bases between. The CDR3 bases are TGTGCCAGCACGGACATCCCGGCCTACGAGCAGTACTTC. It yields the protein CASTDIPAYEQYF.

Note on this clonotype: A much bigger clone sits one base away, suggesting this may be a read error. The missing conserved phenylalanine or tryptophan at the end of this CDR3 makes a read error likely. This chain joins TRBV4-3 and TRBJ1-1, with a possible D match to TRBD1 (5 bases). Trimming left V 0 bases short and J 4 bases short, with 15 bases between. The CDR3 contains 16 residues. The germline V gene has CDR1 LGHNA and CDR2 YSLEER. The CDR3 region is CASSQDTWGSFTEAFI. The CDR3 DNA follows: TGCGCCAGCAGCCAAGATACCTGGGGCTCCTTCACTGAAGCTTTCATT.

In nucleotides, the CDR3 is TGTGCCAGCAGTTACTCTCGGTATGGGACGAGGCAAGAGACCCAGTACTTC. It codes for CASSYSRYGTRQETQYF. The genes are TRBV6-5 and TRBJ2-5, with D tentatively TRBD1 or TRBD2 (5 bases each). Trimming removed 0 bases from V and 2 bases from J, with 16 bases in between. The V gene's germline CDR1 is MNHEY and CDR2 SVGAGI. This CDR3 has 17 residues.

This clonotype occurred a few times. The chain is built from TRBV27 and TRBJ1-1; D may be TRBD1 (5 bases). The germline gives CDR1 MNHEY, CDR2 SMNVEV (reference sequence). Trimming removed 8 bases from V and 0 bases from J, with 13 bases in between. The CDR3 is 14 residues long. CDR3 sequence: CASGGAHMNTEAFF. CDR3 nucleotides: TGTGCCAGCGGCGGGGCCCACATGAACACTGAAGCTTTCTTT.

This chain links TRBV28 with TRBJ1-1, with D possibly being TRBD1 (6 bases). Germline-derived CDR1 and CDR2 are MDHEN and SYDVKM. CDR3 length: 16 amino acids. Trimming cost V 5 bases and J 2 bases, with 18 bases left between them. The CDR3 spells CASSIRTVQLNTEAFF. For the CDR3, the DNA is TGTGCCAGCAGTATCCGGACAGTACAACTAAACACTGAAGCTTTCTTT.

As regards this clonotype: This CDR3 fails to terminate in the conserved phenylalanine or tryptophan, so it likely reflects a read error. The genes are TRBV12-3 or TRBV12-4 and TRBJ2-7, with D uncertain. Trimming removed 4 bases from V and 1 base from J, with 14 bases in between. There are 15 residues in the CDR3. DNA of the CDR3: TGTGCCAGCAGTTCGGCCGACGGGTTTTCCTACGAGCAGTACATC. Amino acid sequence: CASSSADGFSYEQYI.

The sample holds a few counts of this clonotype. The rearrangement joins TRBV28 to TRBJ2-7; D is possibly TRBD1 (6 bases). Germline V gene data show CDR1 as MDHEN and CDR2 as SYDVKM. CDR3 length: 15 amino acids. Trimming left V 5 bases short and J 2 bases short, with 16 bases between. The CDR3 bases are TGTGCCAGCAGTCTACGACAGGACTCGGCCTACGAGCAGTACTTC. Its protein is CASSLRQDSAYEQYF.

This clonotype was detected ten times or more. The J gene is TRBJ1-1, the V gene TRBV11-2; TRBD1 is a possible D gene (6 bases). The length of the CDR3 is 15 residues. Germline V CDR1 and CDR2: SGHAT, FQNNGV. Trimming left V 3 bases short and J 4 bases short, with 15 bases between. Here the CDR3 reads CASSFTGGSGTEAFF. DNA for the CDR3: TGTGCCAGCAGCTTTACGGGGGGCAGCGGCACTGAAGCTTTCTTT.

CDR3 amino acids: CACREGYEQYF. The CDR3 nucleotides read TGTGCCTGCCGGGAGGGGTACGAGCAGTACTTC. The chain links TRBV30 to TRBJ2-7; 8 bases line up with TRBD2. The CDR3 covers 11 residues. Trimming cost V 6 bases and J 4 bases; bases outside gene matches: 2. Germline values: CDR1 GTSNPN, CDR2 SVGIG (reference sequence).

Regarding this clonotype: It may be a read error: a sequence one base away is much more abundant. This chain uses TRBV5-3 with TRBJ2-2; the match to TRBD2 covers 7 bases. TRBV5-3 is an open reading frame whose function is uncertain. J was trimmed by 2 bases and V by 8 bases; bases with no gene match: 9. The CDR3 is 15 amino acids. In nucleotides, the CDR3 is TGTGCCAGCGGCAACCGGGACTACAACACCGGGGAGCTGTTTTTT. Translating gives CASGNRDYNTGELFF.

In this sample, this clonotype turned up a few times. The chain couples TRBV7-9 to TRBJ1-2, with D hard to call. The ends were cut back, 5 bases at V and 2 bases at J, with 6 bases in the middle. CDR1 and CDR2 from the germline V gene are SEHNR and FQNEAQ (reference sequence). There are 12 residues in the CDR3. The CDR3 region is CASSSTNYGYTF. In DNA form, the CDR3 reads TGTGCCAGCAGCAGCACGAACTATGGCTACACCTTC.

This clonotype was picked up many times. The chain carries TRBV20-1 and TRBJ2-6; 7 bases line up with TRBD1. Trimming removed 4 bases from V and 0 bases from J; junction bases left unmatched: 6. This CDR3 region has 16 residues. Germline V gene lookup returns CDR1 DFQATT and CDR2 SNEGSKA (reference sequence). The CDR3 nucleotides read TGCAGTGCTAAGACGGACAGGACCTCTGGGGCCAACGTCCTGACTTTC. This gives the protein CSAKTDRTSGANVLTF.

This clonotype was detected many times. This chain links TRBV19 with TRBJ2-6; D could derive from TRBD1 or TRBD2 (6 bases each). Trimming stripped 3 bases from V and 2 bases from J, with 11 bases between. This CDR3 has 16 residues. Germline V lookup: CDR1 LNHDA, CDR2 SQIVND (reference sequence). CDR3 bases: TGTGCCAGTAGTATGGGGGGCCGGGCTGGGGCCAACGTCCTGACTTTC. Translating it yields CASSMGGRAGANVLTF.

This clonotype was seen only a few times. V is TRBV27 and J is TRBJ2-7; 13 nucleotides align to TRBD2. The V segment lost 6 bases and the J segment 8 bases; nucleotides outside the gene matches: 10. Looked up from germline, CDR1 is MNHEY and CDR2 is SMNVEV (reference sequence). The CDR3 loop spans 15 amino acids. CDR3 nucleotides: TGTGCCAGCAGGCTAACTGGACTAGCGGGAGTCAAGCAGTACTTC. Protein product: CASRLTGLAGVKQYF.

To note about this clonotype: This may arise from a read error, as a much more abundant clone is one base away. The CDR3 is CSVVSGTIYEQYF. For the CDR3, the DNA is TGCAGCGTTGTCTCCGGGACAATATACGAGCAGTACTTC. The genes are TRBV29-1 and TRBJ2-7; perhaps TRBD1 as D (6 bases). V was clipped by 4 bases and J by 4 bases, with 14 bases between them. CDR3 length: 13 residues. Germline-derived CDR1 and CDR2 are SQVTM and ANQGSEA.

The chain links TRBV5-1 to TRBJ2-6; D assignment may be TRBD1 or TRBD2 (5 bases each). The germline gives CDR1 SGHRS, CDR2 YFSETQ. The V end was cut by 5 bases, the J end by 0 bases, with 18 bases between. The CDR3 has 18 residues. The CDR3 nucleotides are TGCGCCAGCAGGGAACTCGGGGCTCGAACCTCTGGGGCCAACGTCCTGACTTTC. This codes for CASRELGARTSGANVLTF.

This clonotype appeared many times. J is TRBJ2-7 and V is TRBV10-2; the D is unclear. Germline assignment: CDR1 WSHSY and CDR2 SAAADI. The CDR3 length is 15 residues. V lost 3 bases and J 2 bases, leaving 14 bases between the germline ends. Here the CDR3 DNA reads TGCGCCAGCAGTGACTTAGGTCCGAAAGCCTACGAGCAGTACTTC. Translating gives CASSDLGPKAYEQYF.

The chain employs TRBV19 and TRBJ1-5; perhaps TRBD1 as D (5 bases). The CDR3 is 15 residues long. Deletions cut 1 base from V and 7 bases from J, with 14 bases between. Germline CDR1 reads LNHDA; CDR2 reads SQIVND (reference sequence). For the CDR3, the DNA is TGTGCCAGTAGTATAGCCCAGGGCATAGGGCAGCCCCAGCATTTT. This sequence encodes CASSIAQGIGQPQHF.